Shown below are 18 T cell receptor beta chains from a single sample sequenced in a study of Graves' ophthalmopathy and Graves' hyperthyroidism (dated by TCRdb to the late 2010s). The instrument given in TCRdb is Illumina HiSeq 2000. For repertoire sequencing, TCR beta CDR3 regions were amplified from RNA transcripts. HTBI primers and the Qiagen OneStep RT-PCR kit were used in a first-round RT-PCR, which was followed by a second-round multiplex PCR, size selection and purification. The public reads were quality trimmed at Q25 with fastp and then assembled into clones with MiXCR by TCRdb, keeping productive beta chains. Identical CDR3 protein sequences are pooled into one entry, listed with their most common genes and DNA. In all, the sample holds about 740,000 distinct CDR3 sequences, and around 40% of those were seen once. The ten largest clones take up approximately 46% of the sample. The sequenced sample consisted of peripheral blood. The receptors shown here come from an adult man with Graves' ophthalmopathy.

This clonotype was picked up many times. The V gene is TRBV20-1, the J gene TRBJ1-1; D remains unclear. V was cut by 3 bases and J by 8 bases, with 13 bases left in between. This CDR3 region has 12 residues. Germline V gene data show CDR1 as DFQATT and CDR2 as SNEGSKA (reference sequence). The CDR3 nucleotides read TGCAGTGCTAGTAGAATCACTCGGGAAGCTTTCTTT. Its protein is CSASRITREAFF.

The V and J genes are TRBV5-1 and TRBJ1-1; no definite D call. CDR1 and CDR2 (germline): SGHRS, YFSETQ. CDR3 size: 13 residues. Trimming shortened V by 9 bases and J by 0 bases, and 12 bases separated the two germline ends. This chain's CDR3 is CATKQAMNTEAFF. The CDR3 DNA reads as TGCGCCACCAAGCAGGCGATGAACACTGAAGCTTTCTTT. The full variable domain, its missing parts supplied by reference TRBV5-1 and TRBJ1-1, is KAGVTQTPRYLIKTRGQQVTLSCSPISGHRSVSWYQQTPGQGLQFLFEYFSETQRNKGNFPGRFSGRQFSNSRSEMNVSTLELGDSALYLCATKQAMNTEAFFGQGTRLTVV.

Only one count was recorded for this clonotype. The gene calls are TRBV7-6 and TRBJ1-1; the match to TRBD1 covers 8 bases. The CDR3 contains 16 residues. V was pared by 7 bases and J by 3 bases, with 13 bases of the junction left unmatched. The germline V gene has CDR1 SGHVS and CDR2 FNYEAQ. CDR3 sequence (DNA): TGTGCCAGCAAGTATGGGTGGGGACAGGAGTACACTGAAGCTTTCTTT. This translates into CASKYGWGQEYTEAFF.

This clonotype was counted many times. The chain has TRBV2 and TRBJ1-2; TRBD1 matches at 7 bases. The ends lost 4 bases at V and 7 bases at J; junction bases unmatched: 6. This CDR3 contains 13 residues. CDR1 and CDR2 (germline): SNHLY, FYNNEI. This CDR3 is CASSASRGGGYTF. As DNA, the CDR3 is TGTGCCAGCAGTGCAAGCAGGGGGGGTGGCTACACCTTC.

The V and J genes are TRBV7-8 and TRBJ2-7; D is possibly TRBD1 (6 bases). Germline V gene sequence: CDR1 SGHVS, CDR2 FQNEAQ. The CDR3 has 15 residues. V gave up 2 bases and J gave up 5 bases, with 16 bases separating them. CDR3 in amino acids: CASSLLTRGVNEQYF. CDR3 sequence (DNA): TGTGCCAGCAGCTTACTTACCAGGGGTGTCAACGAGCAGTACTTC.

This clonotype was recorded at least ten times. The rearrangement uses TRBV9 and TRBJ1-6; TRBD1 matches at 8 bases. The CDR3 contains 15 residues. CDR1 and CDR2 (germline): SGDLS, YYNGEE. V was pared by 0 bases and J by 7 bases, with 3 bases of the junction left unmatched. As DNA, the CDR3 is TGTGCCAGCAGCGTAGAGTCAGGGGGCAATTCACCCCTCCACTTT. The encoded protein is CASSVESGGNSPLHF.

The chain is built from TRBV20-1 and TRBJ2-7; 7 bases match TRBD2. This CDR3 contains 15 residues. V was pared by 1 base and J by 2 bases, with 8 bases of the junction left unmatched. Germline CDR1 DFQATT, CDR2 SNEGSKA (reference sequence). CDR3 sequence: CSARALTSWTYEQYF. DNA of the CDR3: TGCAGTGCTAGAGCCCTGACTAGCTGGACCTACGAGCAGTACTTC.

This clonotype has more than one count but fewer than ten. The V gene is TRBV5-1, the J gene TRBJ1-1; TRBD1 matches 7 bases. Germline lookup yields CDR1 SGHRS and CDR2 YFSETQ. The CDR3 length is 19 residues. V shed 4 bases and J 0 bases; nucleotides not matched to a gene: 18. CDR3 in amino acids: CASSPYFADRVVVNTEAFF. For the CDR3, the DNA is TGCGCCAGCAGCCCATACTTCGCAGACAGGGTCGTAGTGAACACTGAAGCTTTCTTT.

This clonotype was detected many times. The J gene is TRBJ1-1, the V gene TRBV29-1; D is ambiguous. This CDR3 is 14 amino acids long. The V end was cut by 4 bases, the J end by 1 base, with 13 bases between. In germline, CDR1 is SQVTM, CDR2 ANQGSEA. CDR3 in DNA: TGCAGCGTTGCCGCCGCCGTCCCGAACACTGAAGCTTTCTTT. Its translation is CSVAAAVPNTEAFF.

This sequence joins TRBV7-9 and TRBJ1-4; no clear D. CDR1 and CDR2 (germline): SEHNR, FQNEAQ (reference sequence). The V end lost 2 bases, the J end lost 4 bases, and 11 bases lay between the germline ends. This CDR3 is 15 amino acids long. This chain's CDR3 is CASSLIGAGNEKLFF. The CDR3 DNA is TGTGCCAGCAGCTTAATCGGAGCCGGTAATGAAAAACTGTTTTTT.

This clonotype turned up a few times. This sequence joins TRBV19 and TRBJ1-2, with a possible D match to TRBD1 (6 bases). The CDR3 length is 15 residues. Looked up from germline, CDR1 is LNHDA and CDR2 is SQIVND (reference sequence). V gave up 4 bases and J gave up 0 bases, with 12 bases separating them. The DNA for the CDR3 is TGTGCCAGTAGTACACAGGGATGGTCTAACTATGGCTACACCTTC. The encoded protein is CASSTQGWSNYGYTF.

The sample holds many counts of this clonotype. V is TRBV7-2 and J is TRBJ2-7; 7 nucleotides agree with TRBD1. Germline values: CDR1 SGHTA, CDR2 FQGNSA. V trimming: 1 base; J trimming: 1 base; junction bases outside the gene matches: 7. The CDR3 is 16 residues long. The CDR3 nucleotides read TGTGCCAGCAGCTTAGTCCAAGGGACAGCATCCTACGAGCAGTACTTC. Its translation is CASSLVQGTASYEQYF.

V gene TRBV28 combines with J gene TRBJ1-2, with 11 bases aligning to TRBD1. CDR3 length: 15 amino acids. The V gene end was trimmed by 5 bases and the J gene end by 6 bases; junction bases not matched to a gene: 8. CDR1 and CDR2 (germline): MDHEN, SYDVKM. CDR3 sequence (DNA): TGTGCCAGCAGTCGGACAGGGGGCGCGAACAATGGCTACACCTTC. Translated: CASSRTGGANNGYTF.

Comment on this clonotype: This may be a read error, as it is one base from a much larger clone. V and J are TRBV10-3 and TRBJ1-2, with D hard to call. CDR3 size: 13 residues. Per the germline V gene, CDR1 is ENHRY and CDR2 is SYGVKD. Trimming cost V 3 bases and J 6 bases, with 11 bases left between them. CDR3 sequence (DNA): TGTGCCATCAGTGAAAGGGTTCGTGATGGCTACACCTTC. This codes for CAISERVRDGYTF.

This clonotype was seen only a few times. The chain links TRBV9 to TRBJ2-7; no firm D call. The germline V and J ends were trimmed by 0 bases and 1 base, with 11 bases remaining between them. Per the germline V gene, CDR1 is SGDLS and CDR2 is YYNGEE. The CDR3 length is 15 residues. As DNA, the CDR3 is TGTGCCAGCAGCGTAGACGGAAGAAAATCCTACGAGCAGTACTTC. It encodes CASSVDGRKSYEQYF. Based on the CDR3 plus reference TRBV9 and TRBJ2-7, the full variable domain is DSGVTQTPKHLITATGQRVTLRCSPRSGDLSVYWYQQSLDQGLQFLIQYYNGEERAKGNILERFSAQQFPDLHSELNLSSLELGDSALYFCASSVDGRKSYEQYFGPGTRLTVT.

The chain is built from TRBV10-3 and TRBJ1-5; D is unresolved. Germline V gene data show CDR1 as ENHRY and CDR2 as SYGVKD. V lost 5 bases, J lost 9 bases, and 11 bases lay in between. This CDR3 region has 12 residues. CDR3 bases: TGTGCCATCAGTTACGATGTCTTGCCCCAGCATTTT. Protein sequence: CAISYDVLPQHF.

This clonotype was found a few times. The chain has TRBV7-8 and TRBJ1-6; 8 bases align to TRBD1. The CDR3 is 18 residues long. Germline CDR1 reads SGHVS; CDR2 reads FQNEAQ. J lost 5 bases, V lost 0 bases, and 9 bases had no gene match. The CDR3 reads CASSLAVPGTGDNSPLHF. The CDR3 DNA sequence: TGTGCCAGCAGCTTAGCTGTTCCCGGGACAGGTGATAATTCACCCCTCCACTTT.

Concerning this clonotype: With a much larger clone just one base away, this may be a read error. This chain links TRBV9 with TRBJ1-1; D is possibly TRBD1 (5 bases). The germline V gene has CDR1 SGDLS and CDR2 YYNGEE. The CDR3 runs to 14 residues. CDR3 nucleotide sequence: TGTGTCAGCAGCGTCCAAGCAGGGTACACTGAAGCTTTCTTT. Its translation is CVSSVQAGYTEAFF.